The rows below give T cell receptor beta chains drawn from one sample of a study of T cell repertoires in cytomegalovirus infection. From the reads, TCRdb called clonotypes with MiXCR, one entry per CDR3 protein. The sample lists some 240,000 distinct CDR3 sequences, about 15% occurring once. The sample consisted of CD8+ T cells from PBMCs. The receptor source for this set is a human donor in good health (CMV status not recorded). Some clones in this sample may be carry-over from other donors' samples. Both conserved end residues are part of each CDR3.

j_call v_call cdr3_aa
TRBJ2-1 TRBV19 CASKERWSSYNEQFF
TRBJ2-7 TRBV7-7 CAALRAGPLVYEQYF
TRBJ2-1 TRBV28 CASLGQGSYNEQFF
TRBJ2-1 TRBV5-1 CASSLRGQPNEQFF
TRBJ2-7 TRBV28 CYSYEQYF
TRBJ1-2 TRBV12-3/TRBV12-4 CASSIRAGDGYTF
TRBJ2-7 TRBV20-1 CSAKPTGPLFTYEQYF
TRBJ1-2 TRBV19 CASTPRALITLSNGYTF
TRBJ2-1 TRBV24-1 CATSDSGQGRLFF
TRBJ2-7 TRBV10-3 CAISESLFHEQYF